The entry that follows covers one T cell receptor beta chain sequence. TCRdb reprocessed the PCR reads via MiXCR and lists one record per CDR3 protein. In the table there are more than 450,000 distinct CDR3 sequences, around 21% of which are singletons. The V end lost 6 bases, the J end lost 1 base, and 7 bases lay between the germline ends. The CDR3 extends over 12 amino acids. CDR1 is MDHEN, CDR2 SYDVKM, per germline. The authors gated naive CD8 T cells as CD8+CD4-CCR7+CD45RA+ for sorting. The sample originates from a study of molecular identifiers for immune sequencing clone quantification. Study details: Replicates partitioned RNA from approximately 20,000 or 98,000 naive CD8 cells into five parts, sequencing four.

Sequenced sample: naive CD8+ T cells from blood, with Jurkat cell RNA spiked in. The subset here: FACS-sorted CD8+CD4-CCR7+CD45RA+ naive T cells. V and J are TRBV28 and TRBJ2-7; D is unresolved. The receptor's source is a human donor in good health. Some libraries in this study had Jurkat cell RNA spiked in. CDR3: CASSMGSYEQYF. The CDR3 nucleotides read TGTGCCAGCAGCATGGGATCCTACGAGCAGTACTTC.